These T cell receptor beta chains were read from a single sample in a study of blood T cell repertoires in COVID-19. The table came from immunoSEQ multiplex PCR; TCRdb's copy has only in-frame clones and leaves some out. The table records roughly 220,000 clones, approximately 86% of them present only once. The sample was peripheral blood. All receptors come from a woman aged 45-59 years with COVID-19, enrolled during active disease. Both conserved end residues are part of each CDR3. A D gene is named only where the DNA matches it firmly. Only some rows state a clone size, as once, few, many or a class for expanded clones.

D	V	size	J	CDR3	DNA
NA	TRBV6-6	few	TRBJ2-7	CASSYSFGAQYF	TGTGCCAGCAGTTACTCTTTTGGAGCGCAGTACTTC
NA	TRBV6-5	NA	TRBJ2-1	CASSYWGVWDEQFF	TGTGCCAGCAGTTACTGGGGAGTTTGGGATGAGCAGTTCTTC
TRBD1	TRBV2	NA	TRBJ1-1	CARQGANTEAFF	TGTGCCAGGCAGGGGGCGAATACTGAAGCTTTCTTT
NA	TRBV20-1	NA	TRBJ1-1	CSRREVGEAFF	TGCAGCCGCAGAGAGGTCGGTGAAGCTTTCTTT
TRBD2	TRBV25-1	once	TRBJ2-3	CASSDTSGGAGDTQYF	TGTGCCAGCAGTGATACTAGCGGGGGGGCGGGAGATACGCAGTATTTT
NA	TRBV5-1	NA	TRBJ1-1	CASSLGGGNTEAFF	TGCGCCAGCAGCTTGGGGGGCGGGAACACTGAAGCTTTCTTT
NA	TRBV9	NA	TRBJ2-2	CASSVEIPRRTGELFF	TGTGCCAGCAGCGTAGAGATTCCAAGGAGGACCGGGGAGCTGTTTTTT
NA	TRBV18	NA	TRBJ1-1	CASSPMGLGPNTEAFF	TGTGCCAGCTCACCTATGGGACTGGGGCCTAACACTGAAGCTTTCTTT
NA	TRBV19	NA	TRBJ1-5	CASSKTWQGPQPQHF	TGTGCCAGTAGTAAAACGTGGCAGGGGCCTCAGCCCCAGCATTTT
TRBD1	TRBV19	NA	TRBJ1-2	CASSMTGGASGYTF	TGTGCCAGTAGTATGACAGGGGGCGCAAGTGGCTACACCTTC
TRBD1	TRBV5-1	once	TRBJ2-7	CASSSPGQGYEQYF	TGCGCCAGCAGCTCTCCGGGACAGGGGTACGAGCAGTACTTC
NA	TRBV5-4	NA	TRBJ1-2	CASSPPQGRLDGYTF	TGTGCCAGCAGCCCACCACAGGGAAGGTTGGATGGCTACACCTTC
TRBD2	TRBV2	NA	TRBJ2-1	CASKGGGWRNEQFF	TGTGCCAGCAAGGGCGGGGGGTGGAGGAATGAGCAGTTCTTC
TRBD1	TRBV6-2/TRBV6-3	NA	TRBJ2-1	CASSYPGGKRDNEQFF	TGTGCCAGCAGTTACCCAGGGGGCAAAAGGGACAATGAGCAGTTCTTC
TRBD1	TRBV9	NA	TRBJ1-3	CASSETGGHGNTIYF	TGTGCCAGCAGCGAAACAGGGGGCCACGGAAACACCATATATTTT
NA	TRBV4-2	NA	TRBJ2-7	CASSLRTLNTYEQYF	TGTGCCAGCAGCCTCCGGACACTTAATACCTACGAGCAGTACTTC
NA	TRBV4-1	NA	TRBJ2-7	CASSQPGGEYEQYF	TGCGCCAGCAGCCAACCTGGAGGGGAGTACGAGCAGTACTTC
NA	TRBV30	NA	TRBJ2-3	CAWSVSARPFTDTQYF	TGTGCCTGGAGTGTTAGTGCGCGTCCATTCACAGATACGCAGTATTTT
TRBD1	TRBV10-2	NA	TRBJ1-5	CASSESGQGPSNQPQHF	TGCGCCAGCAGTGAGTCCGGACAGGGCCCTAGTAATCAGCCCCAGCATTTT
TRBD1	TRBV30	many	TRBJ1-3	CAWTRGFGTGNTIYF	TGTGCCTGGACCAGGGGGTTCGGTACCGGAAACACCATATATTTT
NA	TRBV4-1	NA	TRBJ1-5	CASSQARGSNQPQHF	TGCGCCAGCAGCCAAGCTAGGGGTAGCAATCAGCCCCAGCATTTT
TRBD2	TRBV15	NA	TRBJ2-2	CATSRPGLAANTGELFF	TGTGCCACCAGCAGACCGGGACTAGCGGCCAACACCGGGGAGCTGTTTTTT
TRBD2	TRBV10-1	few	TRBJ2-7	CASSRLREGEQYF	TGCGCCAGCAGTCGACTTCGGGAGGGGGAGCAGTACTTC
NA	TRBV6-5	NA	TRBJ2-3	CASRSTTADTQYF	TGTGCCAGCAGGTCGACTACAGCAGATACGCAGTATTTT
NA	TRBV6-9	once	TRBJ2-3	CASSFRQGTDTQYF	TGTGCCAGCAGTTTCAGGCAAGGCACAGATACGCAGTATTTT
NA	TRBV11-2	NA	TRBJ1-1	CASSPITGRSTEAFF	TGTGCCAGCAGCCCGATAACAGGGCGGAGTACTGAAGCTTTCTTT
TRBD2	TRBV4-1	NA	TRBJ2-1	CASSHQAGGPVDEQFF	TGCGCCAGCAGCCATCAAGCGGGGGGGCCTGTAGATGAGCAGTTCTTC
TRBD2	TRBV4-1	NA	TRBJ2-7	CASSLSPSGRGAYEQYF	TGCGCCAGCAGCCTCTCCCCGTCTGGGCGGGGGGCCTACGAGCAGTACTTC
NA	TRBV25-1	many	TRBJ1-2	CASSEILGWGNYGYTF	TGTGCCAGCAGTGAGATTCTTGGGTGGGGCAACTATGGCTACACCTTC
NA	TRBV18	NA	TRBJ1-6	CASSPLGGLNSPLHF	TGTGCCAGCTCACCCCTGGGGGGGCTTAATTCACCCCTCCACTTT
NA	TRBV7-9	once	TRBJ2-5	CASSRGLEETQYF	TGTGCCAGCAGCCGAGGGTTGGAAGAGACCCAGTACTTC
TRBD2	TRBV24-1	NA	TRBJ2-3	CATSDPGLAGEEDTQYF	TGTGCCACCAGTGACCCCGGACTAGCGGGGGAGGAAGATACGCAGTATTTT
NA	TRBV7-9	few	TRBJ1-1	CASSLVGLGQNTEAFF	TGTGCCAGCAGCTTAGTGGGGCTGGGCCAGAACACTGAAGCTTTCTTT
NA	TRBV6-6	NA	TRBJ1-4	CASSYVRGNEKLFF	TGTGCCAGCAGTTACGTCAGGGGCAATGAAAAACTGTTTTTT
NA	TRBV10-2	NA	TRBJ1-5	CASNQGGFNQPQHF	TGCGCCAGCAACCAAGGAGGATTCAATCAGCCCCAGCATTTT
TRBD1	TRBV3-1/TRBV3-2	NA	TRBJ1-4	CASSQDGGTGGEKLFF	TGTGCCAGCAGCCAAGATGGGGGGACAGGGGGAGAAAAACTGTTTTTT
TRBD1	TRBV27	NA	TRBJ1-1	CAASPRRDRGGTEAFF	TGTGCCGCATCCCCTAGGAGGGACAGGGGCGGGACTGAAGCTTTCTTT
TRBD2	TRBV5-4	NA	TRBJ2-2	CASRGGTGELFF	TGTGCCAGCAGGGGGGGGACCGGGGAGCTGTTTTTT
NA	TRBV6-5	NA	TRBJ2-6	CASSSTGMSGANVLTF	TGTGCCAGCAGTTCCACCGGGATGTCCGGGGCCAACGTCCTGACTTTC
NA	TRBV6-1	few	TRBJ1-5	CASSEIWGQNNQPQHF	TGTGCCAGCAGTGAAATTTGGGGGCAGAACAATCAGCCCCAGCATTTT
TRBD1	TRBV10-3	NA	TRBJ1-2	CAISGPGGIGYTF	TGTGCCATCAGTGGTCCAGGGGGCATTGGCTACACCTTC